The 27 T cell receptor beta chains below were found in one sample sequenced in a study of T cell responses to AZD1222 COVID-19 vaccine. Measured with immunoSEQ multiplex PCR; TCRdb has only the in-frame clones, and not every one. The sample lists more than 150,000 clones, roughly nine tenths occurring once. The sequences come from peripheral blood, collected 28 days after the second AZD1222 dose. The source is an adult who received the AZD1222 COVID-19 vaccine.

V usage is TRBV5-1 and J usage is TRBJ1-1; D may be TRBD1 (6 bases). Trimming removed 0 bases from V and 1 base from J, with 16 bases in between. The V gene's germline CDR1 is SGHRS and CDR2 YFSETQ. This CDR3 region has 17 residues. The CDR3 is CASSLALAGASNTEAFF. DNA for the CDR3: TGCGCCAGCAGCTTGGCCTTGGCAGGGGCCTCGAACACTGAAGCTTTCTTT. Drawing the rest from reference TRBV5-1 and TRBJ1-1, the complete variable domain is KAGVTQTPRYLIKTRGQQVTLSCSPISGHRSVSWYQQTPGQGLQFLFEYFSETQRNKGNFPGRFSGRQFSNSRSEMNVSTLELGDSALYLCASSLALAGASNTEAFFGQGTRLTVV.

This clone was counted once. The chain recombines TRBV10-3 with TRBJ2-2; 7 bases match TRBD1. The CDR3 is 16 residues long. Per germline, CDR1 ENHRY and CDR2 SYGVKD. V shed 0 bases and J 3 bases; nucleotides not matched to a gene: 4. The CDR3 loop is CAISESGDSYTGELFF. The CDR3 bases are TGTGCCATCAGTGAGTCGGGGGACAGCTACACCGGGGAGCTGTTTTTT.

The chain joins TRBV5-4 to TRBJ2-7; perhaps TRBD1 as D (6 bases). This CDR3 is built from 13 residues. CDR1 is SGHNT and CDR2 is YYREEE in the germline V gene (reference sequence). V was cut by 2 bases and J by 2 bases, with 8 bases left in between. The CDR3 protein is CASSFGQTYEQYF. CDR3 in DNA: TGTGCCAGCAGCTTCGGACAGACCTACGAGCAGTACTTC.

The V and J genes are TRBV7-3 and TRBJ2-3; no clear D. The V gene lost 4 bases and the J gene lost 1 base, with 9 bases spanning the gap. CDR1 and CDR2 (germline): SGHTA, FQGTGA. This CDR3 region has 14 residues. The CDR3 here is CASSSLYGTDTQYF. The DNA for the CDR3 is TGTGCCAGCAGCTCCCTATACGGCACAGATACGCAGTATTTT.

The CDR3 bases are TGTGCCTGGAGTGAAGGCTCCCGCCATCAGCCCCAGCATTTT. This gives the protein CAWSEGSRHQPQHF. V gene TRBV30 combines with J gene TRBJ1-5; D unclear. This CDR3 region has 14 residues. V lost 1 base to trimming and J lost 5 bases, with 12 bases between them. Germline CDR1 is GTSNPN and CDR2 is SVGIG (reference sequence).

The chain links TRBV15 to TRBJ2-7; 7 bases are a match to TRBD1. CDR3 size: 16 residues. The J segment lost 1 base and the V segment lost 3 bases, leaving 9 bases of the junction unmatched. Germline V gene data show CDR1 as LNHNV and CDR2 as YYDKDF (reference sequence). DNA of the CDR3: TGTGCCACCAGCAGCTACGGGACAGCTTATTCCTACGAGCAGTACTTC. Translating it yields CATSSYGTAYSYEQYF. Using reference TRBV15 and TRBJ2-7 for the parts outside the CDR3, the full variable domain is DAMVIQNPRYQVTQFGKPVTLSCSQTLNHNVMYWYQQKSSQAPKLLFHYYDKDFNNEADTPDNFQSRRPNTSFCFLDIRSPGLGDTAMYLCATSSYGTAYSYEQYFGPGTRLTVT.

CDR3: CASSEAYGGLYGYTF. Here the CDR3 DNA reads TGTGCCAGCAGTGAAGCATACGGGGGGTTGTATGGCTACACCTTC. The chain uses TRBV6-1 and TRBJ1-2; a weak D match, TRBD1 (5 bases). Trimming shortened V by 0 bases and J by 5 bases, and 13 bases separated the two germline ends. The germline gives CDR1 MNHNS, CDR2 SASEGT. The length of the CDR3 is 15 residues.

The V gene is TRBV19, the J gene TRBJ1-5; 7 bases are shared with TRBD1. This CDR3 is 14 amino acids long. V was pared by 6 bases and J by 3 bases, with 5 bases of the junction left unmatched. CDR1 is LNHDA and CDR2 is SQIVND in the germline V gene (reference sequence). DNA of the CDR3: TGTGCCAGTAGGCCGGGACAGCCCAATCAGCCCCAGCATTTT. Translated: CASRPGQPNQPQHF.

The chain couples TRBV7-9 to TRBJ2-2, with 10 positions matching TRBD1. The V segment lost 5 bases and the J segment 5 bases; nucleotides outside the gene matches: 14. CDR3 size: 18 residues. CDR1 is SEHNR and CDR2 is FQNEAQ in the germline V gene (reference sequence). The CDR3 here is CASSQSVGTGDSTGELFF. The CDR3 DNA is TGTGCCAGCAGCCAAAGCGTGGGGACAGGGGATTCGACCGGGGAGCTGTTTTTT.

The chain carries TRBV30 and TRBJ1-4; D might be TRBD1 (5 bases). The CDR3 sequence is 12 residues long. Germline CDR1 GTSNPN, CDR2 SVGIG (reference sequence). V was trimmed by 8 bases and J by 5 bases, leaving 12 bases between them. CDR3 sequence (DNA): TGTGCCGGACAAGGGGAGAATGAAAAACTGTTTTTT. Its translation is CAGQGENEKLFF.

The V call is TRBV2, the J call TRBJ2-1; D not resolved. The germline V and J ends were trimmed by 7 bases and 1 base, with 17 bases remaining between them. Germline CDR1 SNHLY, CDR2 FYNNEI. The CDR3 covers 16 residues. The CDR3 nucleotides are TGTGCCAGCATTTCCCCCCCAGAAGGTTCCTACAATGAGCAGTTCTTC. It specifies CASISPPEGSYNEQFF.

CDR3 loop: CASSLALRPGMEGYTF. CDR3 in DNA: TGTGCCAGCAGCTTAGCCCTCCGGCCAGGGATGGAGGGCTACACCTTC. This chain uses TRBV13 with TRBJ1-2; TRBD1 might be the D (5 bases). From germline, CDR1 is PRHDT and CDR2 FYEKMQ (reference sequence). The CDR3 totals 16 residues. The V end lost 1 base, the J end lost 8 bases, and 20 bases lay between the germline ends.

The chain couples TRBV5-6 to TRBJ2-1, with D perhaps given as TRBD1 or TRBD2 (5 bases each). V gave up 1 base and J gave up 5 bases, with 16 bases separating them. The CDR3 loop spans 16 amino acids. The germline CDR1 and CDR2 sequences are SGHDT and YYEEEE. CDR3 bases: TGTGCCAGCAGCTTGTTGGGGGTTCAGTTAAACAATGAGCAGTTCTTC. This encodes CASSLLGVQLNNEQFF.

This chain uses TRBV30 with TRBJ2-5; 8 bases agree with TRBD1. V lost 5 bases and J lost 4; bases outside the gene matches: 9. Germline CDR1 reads GTSNPN; CDR2 reads SVGIG (reference sequence). The CDR3 is made up of 14 amino acids. CDR3 coding DNA: TGTGCCTGGCGGTCCGCAGGGGGCCGAGAGACCCAGTACTTC. This codes for CAWRSAGGRETQYF.

The V call is TRBV7-2, the J call TRBJ1-2; D possibly corresponds to TRBD1 (6 bases). From germline, CDR1 is SGHTA and CDR2 FQGNSA. CDR3 length: 15 residues. V was pared by 1 base and J by 8 bases, with 17 bases between. DNA of the CDR3: TGTGCCAGCAGCTTAGGATCGGAGGGGGTGCAGGGCTACACCTTC. This codes for CASSLGSEGVQGYTF. Full variable domain (remainder filled in from reference TRBV7-2 and TRBJ1-2): GAGVSQSPSNKVTEKGKDVELRCDPISGHTALYWYRQSLGQGLEFLIYFQGNSAPDKSGLPSDRFSAERTGGSVSTLTIQRTQQEDSAVYLCASSLGSEGVQGYTFGSGTRLTVV.

The chain couples TRBV11-3 to TRBJ2-4; the match to TRBD2 covers 8 bases. There are 15 residues in the CDR3. V dropped 5 bases and J dropped 8; count of bases not matched to a gene: 11. Germline V gene data show CDR1 as SGHNT and CDR2 as YENEEA. CDR3 loop: CASSASLSGGDIQYF. The DNA for the CDR3 is TGTGCCAGCAGCGCCAGCCTGTCGGGAGGGGACATTCAGTACTTC.

The V and J genes are TRBV28 and TRBJ1-5; 7 bases match TRBD1. The CDR3 loop spans 15 amino acids. The V segment lost 6 bases and the J segment 2 bases; nucleotides outside the gene matches: 7. The germline V gene encodes CDR1 MDHEN and CDR2 SYDVKM. The CDR3 DNA is TGTGCCAGCAGCCATGGAGGACAGGGCAATCAGCCCCAGCATTTT. Protein product: CASSHGGQGNQPQHF.

This chain joins TRBV5-8 and TRBJ1-1; D is undetermined. The CDR3 loop spans 14 amino acids. V was trimmed by 5 bases and J by 0 bases, leaving 11 bases between them. Germline V gene sequence: CDR1 SGHTS, CDR2 YDEGEE. This CDR3 is CASRARRVNTEAFF. The DNA for the CDR3 is TGTGCCAGCAGAGCCAGGAGGGTGAACACTGAAGCTTTCTTT.

The V and J genes are TRBV6-1 and TRBJ2-1, with unresolved D. From germline, CDR1 is MNHNS and CDR2 SASEGT. V was cut by 3 bases and J by 5 bases, with 2 bases left in between. This CDR3 comprises 11 residues. The CDR3 sequence is CASSDNNEQFF. The CDR3 DNA sequence: TGTGCCAGCAGTGACAACAATGAGCAGTTCTTC.

The chain couples TRBV29-1 to TRBJ1-2; D is ambiguous. The CDR3 contains 15 residues. The V end lost 4 bases, the J end lost 0 bases, and 15 bases lay between the germline ends. Germline V CDR1 and CDR2: SQVTM, ANQGSEA. In nucleotides, the CDR3 is TGCAGCGTTGTACGGGGTGAGATTACTAACTATGGCTACACCTTC. It encodes CSVVRGEITNYGYTF. The full variable domain, with the rest looked up from reference TRBV29-1 and TRBJ1-2, is SAVISQKPSRDICQRGTSLTIQCQVDSQVTMMFWYRQQPGQSLTLIATANQGSEATYESGFVIDKFPISRPNLTFSTLTVSNMSPEDSSIYLCSVVRGEITNYGYTFGSGTRLTVV.

The chain links TRBV6-1 to TRBJ1-4, with D hard to call. V was clipped by 8 bases and J by 7 bases, with 8 bases between them. CDR1 is MNHNS and CDR2 is SASEGT in the germline V gene. The CDR3 has 11 amino acids. Here the CDR3 DNA reads TGTGCCAGCGAAGGCGGTGAAAAACTGTTTTTT. Encoded protein: CASEGGEKLFF.

V is TRBV18 and J is TRBJ2-7; D might be TRBD1 (6 bases). The germline V gene encodes CDR1 KGHSH and CDR2 LQKENI. The CDR3 spans 14 residues. Trimming pared 5 bases from V and 0 bases from J, leaving 11 bases between. The CDR3 protein is CASSYGTSSYEQYF. In DNA, the CDR3 is TGTGCCAGCTCATATGGGACAAGCTCCTACGAGCAGTACTTC.

The chain joins TRBV7-2 to TRBJ2-7; 9 bases are a match to TRBD2. Looked up from germline, CDR1 is SGHTA and CDR2 is FQGNSA. The CDR3 sequence is 15 residues long. The trim removed 1 base at V and 2 bases at J, leaving 3 bases unmatched. The CDR3 coding sequence is TGTGCCAGCAGCTTAGGCGGGGGGGCGGCCTACGAGCAGTACTTC. Translating it yields CASSLGGGAAYEQYF. The variable domain in full, completed from reference TRBV7-2 and TRBJ2-7, reads GAGVSQSPSNKVTEKGKDVELRCDPISGHTALYWYRQSLGQGLEFLIYFQGNSAPDKSGLPSDRFSAERTGGSVSTLTIQRTQQEDSAVYLCASSLGGGAAYEQYFGPGTRLTVT.

This chain connects TRBV12-3 or TRBV12-4 to TRBJ2-2; D gene uncertain. V gave up 6 bases and J gave up 9 bases, with 11 bases separating them. The CDR3 extends over 12 amino acids. The CDR3 loop reads CASSRKDRELFF. Written as DNA, the CDR3 is TGTGCCAGCAGCCGAAAGGATCGGGAGCTGTTTTTT.

This clone has a single count. The chain recombines TRBV10-2 with TRBJ2-6, with unresolved D. CDR1 and CDR2 (germline): WSHSY, SAAADI. V lost 4 bases and J lost 2, with 6 bases in between. The CDR3 extends over 14 amino acids. This CDR3 is CASSGWAGANVLTF. In DNA form, the CDR3 reads TGCGCCAGCAGTGGGTGGGCTGGGGCCAACGTCCTGACTTTC.

The chain employs TRBV3-1 (or the pseudogene TRBV3-2) and TRBJ2-1; the match to TRBD2 covers 8 bases. Trimming removed 3 bases from V and 1 base from J; junction bases left unmatched: 14. Looked up from germline, CDR1 is LGHDT and CDR2 is YNNKEL (reference sequence). The CDR3 has 19 residues. The CDR3 sequence is CASSQWGSWSGSSYNEQFF. CDR3 bases: TGTGCCAGCAGCCAGTGGGGGTCATGGAGCGGGAGTTCCTACAATGAGCAGTTCTTC.

The J gene is TRBJ2-3, the V gene TRBV27; TRBD2 matches at 10 bases. V lost 0 bases and J lost 9; bases outside the gene matches: 12. The CDR3 sequence is 17 residues long. Germline V gene lookup returns CDR1 MNHEY and CDR2 SMNVEV (reference sequence). The CDR3: CASSLSTLAGVKMTQYF. The CDR3 region has the DNA TGTGCCAGCAGTTTATCGACCCTAGCGGGAGTAAAGATGACGCAGTATTTT.